The 3 T cell receptor beta chains presented below share a single source sample, sequenced in a study of T cells in Graves' hyperthyroidism and ophthalmopathy. Amplification yielded TCR beta CDR3 regions, with RNA transcripts as the source. With the HTBI primer set, the TCR CDR3 went through a first round of RT-PCR. One entry per CDR3 protein, called by TCRdb with MiXCR from the multiplex PCR reads. The sample holds about 500,000 distinct CDR3 sequences; around 15% are singletons and the top ten take 25% to 30%. Sequenced sample: blood. The source of these receptors is a woman in her twenties or thirties with Graves' ophthalmopathy.

The CDR3 DNA reads as TGTGCCAGCAGCTTACTCCTAGCGGGAGTGGGAGAGACCCAGTACTTC. Its translation: CASSLLLAGVGETQYF. This rearrangement joins TRBV7-8 to TRBJ2-5; 10 positions match TRBD2. Germline V gene data show CDR1 as SGHVS and CDR2 as FQNEAQ. The CDR3 has 16 residues. Trimming removed 2 bases from V and 4 bases from J; junction bases left unmatched: 7. The variable domain in full, with the rest retrieved from reference TRBV7-8 and TRBJ2-5, is GAGVSQSPRYKVAKRGQDVALRCDPISGHVSLFWYQQALGQGPEFLTYFQNEAQLDKSGLPSDRFFAERPEGSVSTLKIQRTQQEDSAVYLCASSLLLAGVGETQYFGPGTRLLVL.

The chain carries TRBV11-3 and TRBJ2-3; D is unclear. The V end lost 5 bases, the J end lost 2 bases, and 8 bases lay between the germline ends. Germline loops: CDR1 SGHNT, CDR2 YENEEA. CDR3 size: 13 residues. CDR3: CASSLGYTDTQYF. The DNA of the CDR3 is TGTGCCAGCAGCCTAGGATACACAGATACGCAGTATTTT.

This clonotype has a count of ten or more. This chain links TRBV18 with TRBJ1-1, with D hard to call. This CDR3 contains 10 residues. Between the trimmed V and J ends, which lost 5 bases and 8 bases, there was a span of 6 bases. From germline, CDR1 is KGHSH and CDR2 LQKENI. DNA for the CDR3: TGTGCCAGCTCAGCTGTAGAAGCTTTCTTT. Translation: CASSAVEAFF.